The subject of this entry is one T cell receptor beta chain. The target antigen is unknown. This record comes from a study of T cells in Graves' hyperthyroidism and ophthalmopathy. Diagnoses used clinical symptoms, serum thyroxine and TRAb, thyroid ultrasound and orbital computed tomography. Study results and limitations: Ophthalmopathy was model-predicted a median 6.5 months pre-onset.

The CDR3 contains 15 residues. In germline, CDR1 is SGHTA, CDR2 FQGNSA. V was cut by 4 bases and J by 4 bases, with 13 bases left in between. Regions amplified from RNA transcripts were the TCR beta CDR3 regions. The HTBI primer set drove a first-round RT-PCR of the TCR CDR3. MiXCR, applied by TCRdb to the multiplex PCR reads, yields one record per CDR3 protein. The top ten hold 5.8% of the sample, which has hundreds of thousands of distinct CDR3 sequences, around 13% seen once. The sample was blood. This rearrangement joins TRBV7-2 to TRBJ2-2; maybe TRBD1 (5 bases). This TCR was sampled from a woman aged 25 to 39 with Graves' hyperthyroidism that later progressed to Graves' ophthalmopathy. CDR3 amino acids: CASSSRDQITGELFF. In DNA, the CDR3 is TGTGCCAGCAGCTCCAGGGATCAAATCACCGGGGAGCTGTTTTTT.